This T cell receptor beta chain was retrieved from a study of T cell responses to AZD1222 COVID-19 vaccine. Study findings and constraints: Clonal diversity may have been underestimated in mostly white British donors.

As regards this clone: Its antigen remains unidentified.

Germline lookup yields CDR1 WNHNN and CDR2 SYGVQD (reference sequence). CDR3 size: 18 residues. The junction had 12 bases not matched to a gene; V was cut back by 3 bases and J by 7 bases. Some clones are missing from TCRdb's copy, which holds only in-frame ones; the method was immunoSEQ multiplex PCR. Altogether 75,000 to 85,000 clones are present, around 90% being singletons, with the ten largest covering about 23%. Specimen: peripheral blood, collected on day 0 of AZD1222 vaccination. The V and J genes are TRBV10-1 and TRBJ2-1; 13 bases line up with TRBD2. This sequence originates from an adult in good health. The CDR3 DNA reads TGCGCCAGCAGTGAAAACCCCCCCGGACTAGCGGGAGTGAATGAGCAGTTCTTC. This encodes CASSENPPGLAGVNEQFF.